Shown below are 26 T cell receptor beta chains from a single sample sequenced in a study of blood T cell repertoires in COVID-19. Libraries were prepared by immunoSEQ multiplex PCR; TCRdb keeps only in-frame clonotypes and omits some of them. The repertoire holds around 250,000 clones, around 90% seen once, with 0.94% in the top ten. Sequencing was performed on peripheral blood. These receptor sequences come from a woman aged 40 to 49 who had recovered from COVID-19.

This chain links TRBV5-1 with TRBJ2-7; 9 bases are a match to TRBD1. Trimming removed 5 bases from V and 3 bases from J; junction bases left unmatched: 0. The CDR3 totals 12 residues. Germline CDR1 SGHRS, CDR2 YFSETQ. The CDR3 reads CASRGQGYEQYF. The CDR3 DNA reads as TGCGCCAGCAGGGGACAGGGCTACGAGCAGTACTTC.

The chain recombines TRBV19 with TRBJ2-5; no clear D gene. V was pared by 5 bases and J by 4 bases, with 11 bases between. Looked up from germline, CDR1 is LNHDA and CDR2 is SQIVND (reference sequence). The CDR3 runs to 13 residues. This CDR3 is CASSLPSGETQYF. The CDR3, as DNA: TGTGCCAGTAGTCTCCCTAGTGGAGAGACCCAGTACTTC. Supplemented by reference TRBV19 and TRBJ2-5, the full variable domain reads DGGITQSPKYLFRKEGQNVTLSCEQNLNHDAMYWYRQDPGQGLRLIYYSQIVNDFQKGDIAEGYSVSREKKESFPLTVTSAQKNPTAFYLCASSLPSGETQYFGPGTRLLVL.

The J gene is TRBJ2-1, the V gene TRBV5-1; 7 bases match TRBD2. The CDR3 is 14 residues long. The V gene's germline CDR1 is SGHRS and CDR2 YFSETQ. V shed 4 bases and J 6 bases; nucleotides not matched to a gene: 7. CDR3 sequence reads: CASSPGLEGNEQFF. In nucleotides, the CDR3 is TGCGCCAGCAGCCCAGGACTAGAAGGCAATGAGCAGTTCTTC.

This clone was seen only once. The chain uses TRBV18 and TRBJ2-7; TRBD1 matches at 8 bases. CDR3 length: 15 amino acids. Germline trimming cut 2 bases from V and 0 bases from J; bases unmatched to any gene: 3. Germline CDR1 KGHSH, CDR2 LQKENI. CDR3 in amino acids: CASSPGTGNSYEQYF. The CDR3 nucleotides read TGTGCCAGCTCACCAGGGACAGGTAACTCCTACGAGCAGTACTTC.

The rearrangement uses TRBV10-3 and TRBJ2-7, with D possibly matching TRBD1 (6 bases). The CDR3 totals 16 residues. CDR1 ENHRY and CDR2 SYGVKD come from the germline V gene. V was clipped by 5 bases and J by 2 bases, with 19 bases between them. CDR3 residues: CAISITGPPSPYEQYF. CDR3 DNA sequence: TGTGCCATCAGTATAACAGGGCCCCCTTCACCCTACGAGCAGTACTTC.

The rearrangement uses TRBV5-1 and TRBJ2-7; 9 nucleotides align to TRBD1. After removal of 4 bases from V and 3 bases from J, the junction contained 8 bases not matched to a gene. CDR1 and CDR2 from the germline V gene are SGHRS and YFSETQ. The length of the CDR3 is 15 residues. The CDR3 DNA sequence: TGCGCCAGCAGCGACGAAGGGACAGGGATCTACGAGCAGTACTTC. Its translation is CASSDEGTGIYEQYF.

The genes are TRBV9 and TRBJ1-4; TRBD1 might be the D (6 bases). The CDR3 extends over 16 amino acids. CDR1 and CDR2 (germline): SGDLS, YYNGEE. Trimming cost V 0 bases and J 13 bases, with 22 bases left between them. CDR3 loop: CASSVGMDSGRNGLFF. CDR3 sequence (DNA): TGTGCCAGCAGCGTAGGTATGGACAGCGGGAGAAATGGACTGTTTTTT.

The rearrangement links TRBV28 to TRBJ2-7; D may be TRBD1 (6 bases). The CDR3 is 15 residues long. The V gene's germline CDR1 is MDHEN and CDR2 SYDVKM. Trimming took off 5 bases at V and 0 bases at J, with 14 bases between the two ends. CDR3 sequence (DNA): TGTGCCAGCAGTGAATCCGGGACACGCTCCTACGAGCAGTACTTC. This encodes CASSESGTRSYEQYF.

V and J are TRBV27 and TRBJ1-2; D remains unclear. The V and J ends lost 3 bases and 5 bases respectively, with 13 bases between them. Per germline, CDR1 MNHEY and CDR2 SMNVEV (reference sequence). This CDR3 contains 14 residues. The CDR3 is CASSFGGYGYGYTF. CDR3 nucleotide sequence: TGTGCCAGCAGTTTTGGAGGGTACGGGTATGGCTACACCTTC.

As for this clone: The same CDR3 arises from other DNA sequences in this sample as well. This rearrangement joins TRBV5-1 to TRBJ2-3; D is unresolved. V was cut by 0 bases and J by 3 bases, with 8 bases left in between. CDR3 length: 14 residues. Germline V gene lookup returns CDR1 SGHRS and CDR2 YFSETQ. The CDR3: CASSLATSTDTQYF. The CDR3 DNA reads TGCGCCAGCAGCTTGGCCACGAGTACAGATACGCAGTATTTT.

The V gene is TRBV30, the J gene TRBJ2-2; 7 nucleotides line up with TRBD2. From germline, CDR1 is GTSNPN and CDR2 SVGIG (reference sequence). The CDR3 sequence is 14 residues long. Trimming at V came to 4 bases and at J to 3 bases, leaving 5 bases not matched to a gene. CDR3 region: CAWNRLADTGELFF. In DNA, the CDR3 is TGTGCCTGGAATCGTCTAGCGGACACCGGGGAGCTGTTTTTT.

V and J are TRBV7-9 and TRBJ1-4; TRBD1 is a possible D gene (5 bases). V was pared by 4 bases and J by 4 bases, with 10 bases between. Per germline, CDR1 SEHNR and CDR2 FQNEAQ (reference sequence). There are 14 residues in the CDR3. CDR3 amino acids: CASSSPGNNEKLFF. CDR3 DNA sequence: TGTGCCAGCAGCTCCCCAGGGAATAATGAAAAACTGTTTTTT.

The genes are TRBV19 and TRBJ2-2, with 9 bases matching TRBD1. The CDR3 extends over 15 amino acids. The V and J ends lost 3 bases and 2 bases, in that order; junction bases with no gene match: 1. Per germline, CDR1 LNHDA and CDR2 SQIVND (reference sequence). DNA of the CDR3: TGTGCCAGTAGTATGGGACAGGGAAACACCGGGGAGCTGTTTTTT. Protein sequence: CASSMGQGNTGELFF. The full variable domain, with the rest looked up from reference TRBV19 and TRBJ2-2, is DGGITQSPKYLFRKEGQNVTLSCEQNLNHDAMYWYRQDPGQGLRLIYYSQIVNDFQKGDIAEGYSVSREKKESFPLTVTSAQKNPTAFYLCASSMGQGNTGELFFGEGSRLTVL.

V usage is TRBV6-6 and J usage is TRBJ2-7, with TRBD1 matching 7 bases. CDR1 and CDR2 from the germline V gene are MNHNY and SVGAGI (reference sequence). The CDR3 consists of 15 residues. Trimming cost V 2 bases and J 3 bases; bases outside gene matches: 7. The CDR3 DNA reads TGTGCCAGCAGTTACGGATCTGGGACAGTCTACGAGCAGTACTTC. This gives the protein CASSYGSGTVYEQYF.

V gene TRBV14 combines with J gene TRBJ2-7; D unresolved. The V end was cut by 1 base, the J end by 4 bases, with 5 bases between. This CDR3 is 12 amino acids long. CDR1 is SGHDN and CDR2 is FVKESK in the germline V gene. CDR3 loop: CASSQVRYEQYF. The CDR3 DNA follows: TGTGCCAGCAGCCAAGTCCGGTACGAGCAGTACTTC.

CDR3: CASSYSTGETEAFF. CDR3 in DNA: TGTGCCAGCAGTTACTCGACGGGGGAAACTGAAGCTTTCTTT. J is TRBJ1-1 and V is TRBV6-5, with D possibly TRBD1 on 5 matching bases. The CDR3 covers 14 residues. Trimming left V 0 bases short and J 5 bases short, with 10 bases between. CDR1 and CDR2 (germline): MNHEY, SVGAGI.

V gene TRBV19 combines with J gene TRBJ1-5; D is possibly TRBD1 (5 bases). V was trimmed by 3 bases and J by 5 bases, leaving 11 bases between them. Germline CDR1 reads LNHDA; CDR2 reads SQIVND (reference sequence). The CDR3 covers 14 residues. The CDR3 is CASSMHGAYQPQHF. The CDR3 region has the DNA TGTGCCAGTAGTATGCATGGGGCCTATCAGCCCCAGCATTTT.

The chain joins TRBV21-1 to TRBJ2-7; the D call of TRBD1 is as the table states it, not checked on the DNA. TRBV21-1 is flagged as a pseudogene. This CDR3 contains 15 residues. This CDR3 is CASSFDSYLRDEQYF. The CDR3 DNA sequence: TGTGCCAGCAGCTTCGACAGCTACCTACGTGATGAGCAGTACTTC.

This clone was observed once. The chain has TRBV3-1 (or the pseudogene TRBV3-2) and TRBJ1-2; possible D gene TRBD1, 5 bases. The germline V gene encodes CDR1 LGHDT and CDR2 YNNKEL (reference sequence). Trimming removed 0 bases from V and 4 bases from J, with 6 bases in between. This CDR3 comprises 13 residues. The CDR3 DNA is TGTGCCAGCAGCCAAGAGGGGCCCTATGGCTACACCTTC. It yields the protein CASSQEGPYGYTF.

The V gene is TRBV3-1 (or the pseudogene TRBV3-2), the J gene TRBJ2-5; 9 bases line up with TRBD1. With V trimmed by 6 bases and J by 5 bases, 10 bases remained unmatched. The germline V gene has CDR1 LGHDT and CDR2 YNNKEL (reference sequence). The CDR3 covers 15 residues. CDR3 nucleotide sequence: TGTGCCAGCAGTCCGGGACAGGGTATGTGGGAGACCCAGTACTTC. This encodes CASSPGQGMWETQYF.

The chain combines TRBV18 with TRBJ2-1; weak D call: TRBD2 (6 bases). CDR3 length: 14 residues. The germline gives CDR1 KGHSH, CDR2 LQKENI. V dropped 3 bases and J dropped 1 base, with 7 bases sitting between them. CDR3 nucleotides: TGTGCCAGCTCACCCGGACTATCCTACAATGAGCAGTTCTTC. Its protein is CASSPGLSYNEQFF. Based on the CDR3 plus reference TRBV18 and TRBJ2-1, the full variable domain is NAGVMQNPRHLVRRRGQEARLRCSPMKGHSHVYWYRQLPEEGLKFMVYLQKENIIDESGMPKERFSAEFPKEGPSILRIQQVVRGDSAAYFCASSPGLSYNEQFFGPGTRLTVL.

The chain links TRBV20-1 to TRBJ2-3; D gene uncertain. Germline CDR1 and CDR2: DFQATT and SNEGSKA (reference sequence). Trimming pared 7 bases from V and 14 bases from J, leaving 16 bases between. The CDR3 spans 10 residues. As DNA, the CDR3 is TGCAGTGGGGTCCTTAGCATACCGTATTTT. Its translation: CSGVLSIPYF.

The chain couples TRBV3-1 (or the pseudogene TRBV3-2) to TRBJ2-1, with D possibly matching TRBD2 (6 bases). Per the germline V gene, CDR1 is LGHDT and CDR2 is YNNKEL (reference sequence). Trimming removed 5 bases from V and 6 bases from J, with 14 bases in between. This CDR3 spans 14 amino acids. The CDR3 loop is CASSDRRALNEQFF. The CDR3 DNA sequence: TGTGCCAGCAGCGACCGGAGGGCCCTCAATGAGCAGTTCTTC.

This clone appeared a single time. CDR3 DNA sequence: TGTGCCAGCAGCGAAGGCGGAGACTACTACGAGCAGTACTTC. Amino acid sequence: CASSEGGDYYEQYF. The rearrangement joins TRBV9 to TRBJ2-7; maybe TRBD2 (5 bases). With 3 bases removed from V and 3 bases from J, the gap between germline ends came to 13 bases. Germline CDR1 is SGDLS and CDR2 is YYNGEE. This CDR3 contains 14 residues.

This clone was seen more than once but under ten times. Here the CDR3 reads CASKPGLASHTEYEQYF. The CDR3 region has the DNA TGCGCCAGCAAGCCGGGACTAGCGTCTCACACGGAATACGAGCAGTACTTC. The gene calls are TRBV10-1 and TRBJ2-7; 10 bases agree with TRBD2. Germline CDR1 WNHNN, CDR2 SYGVQD (reference sequence). Trimming cost V 7 bases and J 4 bases; bases outside gene matches: 16. CDR3 size: 17 residues.

The V call is TRBV13, the J call TRBJ1-1; D gene uncertain. The CDR3 totals 15 residues. Per germline, CDR1 PRHDT and CDR2 FYEKMQ (reference sequence). V lost 5 bases, J lost 4 bases, and 17 bases lay in between. The CDR3 sequence is CASSPPDRRSTEAFF. CDR3 sequence (DNA): TGTGCCAGCAGCCCCCCCGATAGGAGGTCCACTGAAGCTTTCTTT. Variable domain in full (rest from reference TRBV13 and TRBJ1-1): AAGVIQSPRHLIKEKRETATLKCYPIPRHDTVYWYQQGPGQDPQFLISFYEKMQSDKGSIPDRFSAQQFSDYHSELNMSSLELGDSALYFCASSPPDRRSTEAFFGQGTRLTVV.